The 11 T cell receptor beta chains below come from one sample, sequenced in a study of cytomegalovirus exposure and HLA in healthy donors listed by TCRdb under 2017. Libraries came from the immunoSEQ multiplex PCR assay. For the multiplex PCR, a mixture combining 60 forward primers for TCR Vbeta segments and 13 reverse primers for TCR Jbeta segments was used. TCRdb retrieved this table from immuneACCESS and kept in-frame rearrangements only. Not all clones are present; in checked studies, unresolved V genes account for under half, and no reason is known for the remainder. The sample records about 140,000 clones, approximately 70% of which are singletons. In total, the top ten clones hold over 1.5% of the sample. The sequencing input was PBMCs. The receptors stem from a human donor in good health.

The chain combines TRBV5-5 with TRBJ2-3; D not certain. Trimming removed 4 bases from V and 6 bases from J, with 9 bases in between. The length of the CDR3 is 12 residues. Germline V CDR1 and CDR2: SGHKS, YYEKEE (reference sequence). CDR3 loop: CASSLELDTQYF. For the CDR3, the DNA is TGTGCCAGCAGCCTGGAGCTTGATACGCAGTATTTT.

This chain connects TRBV7-9 to TRBJ2-2; tentative D call: TRBD2 (5 bases). Germline V gene sequence: CDR1 SEHNR, CDR2 FQNEAQ (reference sequence). This CDR3 has 15 residues. The V gene lost 1 base and the J gene lost 1 base, with 7 bases spanning the gap. The DNA of the CDR3 is TGTGCCAGCAGCTTAGTTCGGGGGAACACCGGGGAGCTGTTTTTT. Its translation: CASSLVRGNTGELFF.

This chain joins TRBV28 and TRBJ1-5, with D maybe TRBD1 (6 bases). CDR3 length: 13 residues. V lost 8 bases and J lost 4, with 12 bases in between. The V gene's germline CDR1 is MDHEN and CDR2 SYDVKM. The CDR3 sequence is CASQVGANQPQHF. CDR3 DNA sequence: TGTGCCAGCCAGGTGGGGGCTAATCAGCCCCAGCATTTT.

A few counts support this clone. The rearrangement joins TRBV6-5 to TRBJ2-5, with 9 bases lining up with TRBD1. Germline trimming cut 3 bases from V and 5 bases from J; bases unmatched to any gene: 7. The germline V gene has CDR1 MNHEY and CDR2 SVGAGI. The CDR3 is 15 residues long. The CDR3 coding sequence is TGTGCCAGCAGTTATGACAGGGGGAAAACTGAGACCCAGTACTTC. Amino acid sequence: CASSYDRGKTETQYF.

V gene TRBV21-1 combines with J gene TRBJ1-2; the table assigns TRBD1, which was not confirmed against the DNA. TRBV21-1 is tagged as a pseudogene. The CDR3 sequence is 13 residues long. CDR3 DNA sequence: TGTGCCAGCAGCTCAAAACGCCCCAGTGGCTACACCTTC. Protein product: CASSSKRPSGYTF.

The rearrangement links TRBV5-6 to TRBJ2-7; TRBD2 matches at 13 bases. From germline, CDR1 is SGHDT and CDR2 YYEEEE. This CDR3 contains 15 residues. Trimming took 2 bases from V and 6 from J; bases not matched to a gene: 5. CDR3 sequence: CASSLLAGGPGEQYF. The CDR3 nucleotides read TGTGCCAGCAGCTTACTAGCGGGAGGGCCAGGCGAGCAGTACTTC.

The rearrangement joins TRBV4-2 to TRBJ2-1; TRBD2 agrees at 8 bases. The CDR3 is 16 residues long. The J segment lost 9 bases and the V segment lost 0 bases, leaving 10 bases of the junction unmatched. Germline V gene data show CDR1 as LGHNA and CDR2 as YNFKEQ. The CDR3 sequence is CASSQDGERGPSEQFF. The DNA for the CDR3 is TGTGCCAGCAGCCAAGATGGTGAGCGGGGGCCCAGTGAGCAGTTCTTC.

J is TRBJ2-7 and V is TRBV4-2; TRBD2 matches at 10 bases. The CDR3 length is 17 residues. J was trimmed by 0 bases and V by 4 bases; bases with no gene match: 9. Germline V gives CDR1 LGHNA, CDR2 YNFKEQ. The CDR3 region has the DNA TGTGCCAGCAGCCGACATACTAGCGGGAACCCCTCCTACGAGCAGTACTTC. Translated, it gives CASSRHTSGNPSYEQYF.

The chain links TRBV27 to TRBJ2-3; 14 bases fit TRBD2. J gave up 3 bases and V 0 bases, and 8 bases lay outside the gene matches. This CDR3 has 19 amino acids. Germline CDR1 is MNHEY and CDR2 is SMNVEV (reference sequence). CDR3 residues: CASSLSGRGLAGETDTQYF. The CDR3 coding sequence is TGTGCCAGCAGTTTATCGGGGAGGGGACTAGCGGGAGAAACAGATACGCAGTATTTT.

The chain joins TRBV4-2 to TRBJ1-5; 9 bases are shared with TRBD1. Germline CDR1 LGHNA, CDR2 YNFKEQ. This CDR3 has 16 residues. J was trimmed by 1 base and V by 1 base; bases with no gene match: 2. This chain's CDR3 is CASSQGDRVSNQPQHF. CDR3 coding DNA: TGTGCCAGCAGCCAAGGGGACAGGGTCAGCAATCAGCCCCAGCATTTT.

The chain couples TRBV28 to TRBJ2-7; a weak D match, TRBD1 (5 bases). Germline values: CDR1 MDHEN, CDR2 SYDVKM. V lost 1 base, J lost 2 bases, and 12 bases lay in between. The CDR3 runs to 15 residues. CDR3 sequence reads: CASSLYSETAYEQYF. The CDR3 DNA reads TGTGCCAGCAGTTTATATTCCGAGACAGCCTACGAGCAGTACTTC.